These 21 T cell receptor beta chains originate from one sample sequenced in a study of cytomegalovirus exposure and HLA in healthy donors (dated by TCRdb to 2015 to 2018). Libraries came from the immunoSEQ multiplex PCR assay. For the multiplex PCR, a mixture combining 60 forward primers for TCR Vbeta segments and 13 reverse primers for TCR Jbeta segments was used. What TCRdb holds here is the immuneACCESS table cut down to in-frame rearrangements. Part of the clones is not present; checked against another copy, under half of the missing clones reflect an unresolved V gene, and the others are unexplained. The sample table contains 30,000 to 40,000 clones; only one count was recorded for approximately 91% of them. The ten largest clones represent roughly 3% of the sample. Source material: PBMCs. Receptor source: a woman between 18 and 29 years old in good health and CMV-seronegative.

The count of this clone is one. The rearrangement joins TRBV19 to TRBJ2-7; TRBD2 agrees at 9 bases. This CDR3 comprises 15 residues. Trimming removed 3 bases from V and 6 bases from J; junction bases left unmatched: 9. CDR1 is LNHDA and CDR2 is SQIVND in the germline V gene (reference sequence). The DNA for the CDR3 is TGTGCCAGTAGTATTGAGCGGGGGGCGCGGGGCGAGCAGTACTTC. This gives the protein CASSIERGARGEQYF.

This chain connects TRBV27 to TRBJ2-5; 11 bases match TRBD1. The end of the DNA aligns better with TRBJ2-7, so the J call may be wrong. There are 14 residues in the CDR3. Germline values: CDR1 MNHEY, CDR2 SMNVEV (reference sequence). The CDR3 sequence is CASSAGTGGYEQYF. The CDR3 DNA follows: TGTGCCAGCAGCGCCGGGACAGGGGGCTACGAGCAGTACTTC.

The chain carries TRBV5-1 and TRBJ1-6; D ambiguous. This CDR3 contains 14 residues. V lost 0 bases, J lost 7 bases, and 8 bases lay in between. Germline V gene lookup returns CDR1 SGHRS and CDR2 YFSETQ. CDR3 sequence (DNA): TGCGCCAGCAGCTTGGGCGGCGGCAATTCACCCCTCCACTTT. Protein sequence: CASSLGGGNSPLHF. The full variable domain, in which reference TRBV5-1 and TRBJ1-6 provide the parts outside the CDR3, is KAGVTQTPRYLIKTRGQQVTLSCSPISGHRSVSWYQQTPGQGLQFLFEYFSETQRNKGNFPGRFSGRQFSNSRSEMNVSTLELGDSALYLCASSLGGGNSPLHFGNGTRLTVT.

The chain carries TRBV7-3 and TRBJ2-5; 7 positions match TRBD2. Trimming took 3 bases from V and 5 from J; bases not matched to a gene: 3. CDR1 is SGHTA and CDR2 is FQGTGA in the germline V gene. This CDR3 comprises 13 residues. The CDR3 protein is CASSFAGEETQYF. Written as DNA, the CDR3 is TGTGCCAGCAGCTTCGCGGGAGAGGAGACCCAGTACTTC.

CDR3 region: CASSAVGAIGGRQYF. Here the CDR3 DNA reads TGTGCCAGCAGCGCTGTCGGAGCAATTGGAGGAAGACAGTACTTC. The chain is built from TRBV5-6 and TRBJ2-4, with D possibly matching TRBD2 (5 bases). V was shortened by 4 bases and J by 13 bases, with 24 bases between the two germline ends. CDR3 size: 15 residues. Germline loops: CDR1 SGHDT, CDR2 YYEEEE.

DNA for the CDR3: TGCGCCAGCAGCCAAGATCCTAGCGGGACCACAGATACGCAGTATTTT. Amino acids: CASSQDPSGTTDTQYF. This chain links TRBV4-1 with TRBJ2-3; TRBD2 agrees at 9 bases. V shed 0 bases and J 2 bases; nucleotides not matched to a gene: 3. The CDR3 runs to 16 residues. CDR1 MGHRA and CDR2 YSYEKL come from the germline V gene.

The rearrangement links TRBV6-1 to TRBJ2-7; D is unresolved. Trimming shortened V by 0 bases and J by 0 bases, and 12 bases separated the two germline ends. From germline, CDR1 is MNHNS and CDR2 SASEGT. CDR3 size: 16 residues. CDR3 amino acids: CASSEALPRSSYEQYF. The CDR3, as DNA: TGTGCCAGCAGTGAAGCGCTTCCACGGAGCTCCTACGAGCAGTACTTC.

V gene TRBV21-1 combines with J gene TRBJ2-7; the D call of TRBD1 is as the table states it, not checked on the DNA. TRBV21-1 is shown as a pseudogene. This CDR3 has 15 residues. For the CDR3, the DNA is TGTGCCAGCAGCGAATACAGGGGGTCAGTCCACGAGCAGTACTTC. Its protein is CASSEYRGSVHEQYF.

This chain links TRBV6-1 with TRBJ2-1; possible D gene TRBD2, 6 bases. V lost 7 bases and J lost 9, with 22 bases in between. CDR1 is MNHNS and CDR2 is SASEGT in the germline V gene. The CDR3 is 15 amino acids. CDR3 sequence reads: CASMGIKAGNREQFF. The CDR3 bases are TGTGCCAGCATGGGGATAAAAGCGGGTAATCGTGAGCAGTTCTTC.

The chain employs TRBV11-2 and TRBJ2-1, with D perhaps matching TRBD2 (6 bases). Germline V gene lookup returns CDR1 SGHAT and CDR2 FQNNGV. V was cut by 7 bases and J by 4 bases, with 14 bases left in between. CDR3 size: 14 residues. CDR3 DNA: TGTGCCAGCATTCTGGGACTGCAATACAATGAGCAGTTCTTC. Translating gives CASILGLQYNEQFF.

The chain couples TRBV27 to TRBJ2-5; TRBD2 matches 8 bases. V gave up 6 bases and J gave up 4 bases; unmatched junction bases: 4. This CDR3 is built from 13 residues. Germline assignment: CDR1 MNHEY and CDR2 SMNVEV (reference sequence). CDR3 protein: CASRQSGRETQYF. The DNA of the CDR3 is TGTGCCAGCAGACAGAGCGGGAGAGAGACCCAGTACTTC.

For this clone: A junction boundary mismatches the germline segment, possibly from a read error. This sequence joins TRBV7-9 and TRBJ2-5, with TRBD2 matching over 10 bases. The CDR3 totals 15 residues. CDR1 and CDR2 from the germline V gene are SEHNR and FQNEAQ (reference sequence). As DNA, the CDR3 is TGTTCCAGCAGTACTAGCGGGGCCAGTAAGGCGACCCAGTACTTC. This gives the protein CSSSTSGASKATQYF.

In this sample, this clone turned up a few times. In nucleotides, the CDR3 is TGTGCCAGCAGTCTGGGGACAGGGGAAGAGACCCAGTACTTC. Translating gives CASSLGTGEETQYF. The J gene is TRBJ2-5, the V gene TRBV28; TRBD1 matches at 10 bases. Trimming removed 5 bases from V and 3 bases from J; junction bases left unmatched: 3. Germline V gene data show CDR1 as MDHEN and CDR2 as SYDVKM. This CDR3 has 14 amino acids.

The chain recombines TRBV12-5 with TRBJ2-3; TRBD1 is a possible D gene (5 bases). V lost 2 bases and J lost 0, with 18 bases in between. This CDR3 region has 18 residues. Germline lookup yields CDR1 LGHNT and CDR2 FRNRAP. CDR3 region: CASGLLTAKAASTDTQYF. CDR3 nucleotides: TGTGCTAGTGGTTTGTTGACAGCCAAAGCCGCTAGCACAGATACGCAGTATTTT. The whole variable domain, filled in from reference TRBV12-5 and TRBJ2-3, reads DARVTQTPRHKVTEMGQEVTMRCQPILGHNTVFWYRQTMMQGLELLAYFRNRAPLDDSGMPKDRFSAEMPDATLATLKIQPSEPRDSAVYFCASGLLTAKAASTDTQYFGPGTRLTVL.

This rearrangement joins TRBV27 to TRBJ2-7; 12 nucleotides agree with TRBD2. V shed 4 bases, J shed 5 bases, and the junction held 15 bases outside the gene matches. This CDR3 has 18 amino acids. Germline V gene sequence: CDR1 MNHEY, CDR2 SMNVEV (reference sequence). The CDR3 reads CASSSPLAGGPSIHEQYF. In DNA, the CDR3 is TGTGCCAGCAGTTCCCCTCTAGCGGGAGGGCCAAGTATCCACGAGCAGTACTTC.

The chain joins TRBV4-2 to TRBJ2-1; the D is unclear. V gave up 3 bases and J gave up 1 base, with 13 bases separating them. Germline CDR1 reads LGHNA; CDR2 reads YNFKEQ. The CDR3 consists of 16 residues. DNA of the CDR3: TGTGCCAGCAGCCATGTGTTAGCATTATCCTACAATGAGCAGTTCTTC. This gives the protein CASSHVLALSYNEQFF.

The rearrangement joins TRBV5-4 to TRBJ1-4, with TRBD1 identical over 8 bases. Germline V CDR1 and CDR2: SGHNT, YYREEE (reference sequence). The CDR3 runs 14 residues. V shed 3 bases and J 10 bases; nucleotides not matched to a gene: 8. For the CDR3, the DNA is TGTGCCAGCAGCTACGGACAGGGTCGGAGAAAACTGTTTTTT. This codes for CASSYGQGRRKLFF.

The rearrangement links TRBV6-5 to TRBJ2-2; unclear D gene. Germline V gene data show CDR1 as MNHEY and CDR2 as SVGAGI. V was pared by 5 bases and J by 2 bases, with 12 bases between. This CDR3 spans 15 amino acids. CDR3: CASSMTVANTGELFF. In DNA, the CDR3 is TGTGCCAGCAGTATGACTGTTGCCAACACCGGGGAGCTGTTTTTT.

This chain's CDR3 is CAWSVGSRGLAVPPQFF. Here the CDR3 DNA reads TGTGCCTGGAGTGTCGGGTCTAGGGGACTAGCAGTACCGCCTCAGTTCTTC. V is TRBV30 and J is TRBJ2-1; 9 nucleotides align to TRBD2. Germline values: CDR1 GTSNPN, CDR2 SVGIG (reference sequence). This CDR3 has 17 residues. The V and J ends lost 0 bases and 13 bases, in that order; junction bases with no gene match: 19.

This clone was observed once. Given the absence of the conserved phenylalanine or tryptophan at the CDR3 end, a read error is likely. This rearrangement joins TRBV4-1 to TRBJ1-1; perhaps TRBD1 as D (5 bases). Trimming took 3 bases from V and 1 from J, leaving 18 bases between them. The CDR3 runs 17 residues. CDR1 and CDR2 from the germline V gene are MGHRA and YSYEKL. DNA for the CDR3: TGCGCCAGCAGCCACCCGGGGCAGGGAGGCCCGAACACTGAAGCTTTCCTT. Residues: CASSHPGQGGPNTEAFL.

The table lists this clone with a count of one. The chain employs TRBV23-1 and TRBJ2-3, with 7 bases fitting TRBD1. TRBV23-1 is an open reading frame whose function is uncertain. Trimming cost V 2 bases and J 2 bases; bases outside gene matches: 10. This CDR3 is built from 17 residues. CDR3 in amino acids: CASSQRTGQVHTDTQYF. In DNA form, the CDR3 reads TGCGCCAGCAGTCAACGGACAGGCCAGGTACACACAGATACGCAGTATTTT.